Shown below are 26 T cell receptor beta chains from a single sample sequenced in a study of T-cell reconstitution after alpha-beta-depleted transplantation in children. The authors prepared the TCRbeta library with unique molecular identifiers. A single record per CDR3 protein comes from TCRdb applying MiXCR to the PCR reads. The top ten clones hold 0.9% to 1.2% of a sample with some 640,000 distinct CDR3 sequences, approximately 15% of them seen once. Sequenced here: PBMCs from the stem cell graft donor, sampled from the stem cell graft. These receptors were taken from a human donor who donated a stem cell graft to a child with acute myeloid leukemia.

This clonotype was counted between two and nine times. The rearrangement uses TRBV18 and TRBJ1-1; D possibly corresponds to TRBD1 (5 bases). Germline values: CDR1 KGHSH, CDR2 LQKENI. Trimming left V 5 bases short and J 1 base short, with 8 bases between. The CDR3 covers 13 residues. The CDR3 loop is CASSGAANTEAFF. CDR3 sequence (DNA): TGTGCCAGCTCAGGGGCGGCGAACACTGAAGCTTTCTTT. The complete variable domain, with remaining parts taken from reference TRBV18 and TRBJ1-1, reads NAGVMQNPRHLVRRRGQEARLRCSPMKGHSHVYWYRQLPEEGLKFMVYLQKENIIDESGMPKERFSAEFPKEGPSILRIQQVVRGDSAAYFCASSGAANTEAFFGQGTRLTVV.

This clonotype was seen ten or more times. V gene TRBV12-3 or TRBV12-4 combines with J gene TRBJ2-5, with 8 bases aligning to TRBD2. There are 15 residues in the CDR3. V lost 5 bases and J lost 5; bases outside the gene matches: 10. CDR3 amino acids: CASSPVGGVRETQYF. CDR3 DNA sequence: TGTGCCAGCAGTCCAGTCGGGGGGGTTCGGGAGACCCAGTACTTC.

The chain employs TRBV12-3 or TRBV12-4 and TRBJ1-4, with TRBD1 as a possible D gene (6 bases). V lost 3 bases and J 8 bases, leaving 13 bases between the germline ends. The CDR3 length is 14 residues. The CDR3 protein is CASSLGGGIEKLFF. CDR3 DNA: TGTGCCAGCAGTTTGGGGGGCGGGATCGAAAAACTGTTTTTT.

This clonotype showed up just a few times. The CDR3 reads CASSTNPNTEAFF. CDR3 sequence (DNA): TGTGCCAGCAGTACCAACCCGAACACTGAAGCTTTCTTT. The chain is built from TRBV7-9 and TRBJ1-1; D unclear. The CDR3 contains 13 residues. Germline CDR1 is SEHNR and CDR2 is FQNEAQ (reference sequence). V was clipped by 6 bases and J by 1 base, with 9 bases between them.

This clonotype occurred a few times. The rearrangement links TRBV20-1 to TRBJ1-1, with D possibly matching TRBD1 (6 bases). This CDR3 comprises 13 residues. V lost 6 bases to trimming and J lost 1 base, with 12 bases between them. The germline V gene encodes CDR1 DFQATT and CDR2 SNEGSKA (reference sequence). CDR3 in amino acids: CSAGRGRNTEAFF. The CDR3 nucleotides are TGCAGTGCGGGTAGGGGGAGGAACACTGAAGCTTTCTTT.

The V and J genes are TRBV13 and TRBJ2-7, with 7 bases matching TRBD1. This CDR3 comprises 14 residues. With 5 bases clipped from V and 0 bases from J, the junction kept 4 bases outside the gene matches. Germline CDR1 PRHDT, CDR2 FYEKMQ (reference sequence). CDR3 protein: CASSKDRLSYEQYF. CDR3 nucleotide sequence: TGTGCCAGCAGCAAGGACAGGCTCTCCTACGAGCAGTACTTC.

The sample holds many counts of this clonotype. The V and J genes are TRBV20-1 and TRBJ1-3; unclear D gene. The V and J ends lost 4 bases and 5 bases respectively, with 6 bases between them. The CDR3 consists of 11 residues. The germline V gene has CDR1 DFQATT and CDR2 SNEGSKA (reference sequence). The CDR3 DNA sequence: TGCAGTGCTATCACCCGAAACACCATATATTTT. It encodes CSAITRNTIYF.

Many counts were recorded for this clonotype. The chain recombines TRBV6-5 with TRBJ2-7, with D possibly being TRBD1 (5 bases). V was cut by 7 bases and J by 3 bases, with 13 bases left in between. This CDR3 has 13 residues. The germline gives CDR1 MNHEY, CDR2 SVGAGI. The CDR3 DNA sequence: TGTGCCAGCAAGGGAACAGGTGACTACGAGCAGTACTTC. It translates to CASKGTGDYEQYF.

The V gene is TRBV7-9, the J gene TRBJ1-2; 9 positions agree with TRBD1. Germline trimming cut 4 bases from V and 5 bases from J; bases unmatched to any gene: 8. Germline V gene data show CDR1 as SEHNR and CDR2 as FQNEAQ (reference sequence). The CDR3 sequence is 15 residues long. The CDR3 DNA is TGTGCCAGCAGCTCCGGACAGGGGCGAGGGTATGGCTACACCTTC. It specifies CASSSGQGRGYGYTF.

The sample holds many counts of this clonotype. The chain has TRBV7-2 and TRBJ2-3; tentatively, D is TRBD1 (6 bases). V was cut by 5 bases and J by 2 bases, with 17 bases left in between. Germline-derived CDR1 and CDR2 are SGHTA and FQGNSA. The CDR3 has 16 residues. CDR3 region: CASSHRLQGYTDTQYF. The CDR3 DNA reads TGTGCCAGCAGCCATCGGCTACAGGGATACACAGATACGCAGTATTTT.

In this sample, this clonotype turned up a few times. The rearrangement joins TRBV12-3 or TRBV12-4 to TRBJ2-1; tentatively, D is TRBD2 (7 bases). With 8 bases removed from V and 4 bases from J, the gap between germline ends came to 18 bases. The length of the CDR3 is 15 residues. The CDR3 is CASANRGGGYNEQFF. CDR3 sequence (DNA): TGTGCCAGCGCTAATAGGGGGGGGGGATACAATGAGCAGTTCTTC.

This clonotype occurred once. The CDR3 here is CASSHPGQANTEAFF. The CDR3 coding sequence is TGTGCCAGCAGTCATCCGGGACAGGCGAACACTGAAGCTTTCTTT. The chain recombines TRBV12-3 or TRBV12-4 with TRBJ1-1; 8 bases align to TRBD1. CDR3 size: 15 residues. The V gene end was trimmed by 5 bases and the J gene end by 1 base; junction bases not matched to a gene: 6.

This rearrangement joins TRBV6-2 or TRBV6-3 to TRBJ1-2, with D maybe TRBD1 (5 bases). Germline V gives CDR1 MNHEY, CDR2 SVGEGT. This CDR3 comprises 15 residues. V gave up 1 base and J gave up 4 bases, with 13 bases separating them. This CDR3 is CASSYFGGSGYGYTF. CDR3 coding DNA: TGTGCCAGCAGTTACTTTGGGGGAAGTGGCTATGGCTACACCTTC.

Ten or more counts support this clonotype. V gene TRBV20-1 combines with J gene TRBJ2-5; 11 bases map to TRBD2. The CDR3 contains 15 residues. V lost 3 bases, J lost 6 bases, and 9 bases stayed unmatched. Germline loops: CDR1 DFQATT, CDR2 SNEGSKA (reference sequence). CDR3: CSASPPGTSGKTQYF. The CDR3 DNA follows: TGCAGTGCTAGTCCTCCCGGGACTAGCGGAAAGACCCAGTACTTC.

This clonotype was seen a few times. V gene TRBV12-3 or TRBV12-4 combines with J gene TRBJ2-1; D ambiguous. CDR3 length equals 14 residues. Trimming stripped 10 bases from V and 2 bases from J, with 15 bases between. DNA for the CDR3: TGTGCCACCCAAAGGACGGACGCCTACAATGAGCAGTTCTTC. It codes for CATQRTDAYNEQFF.

The table lists this clonotype with a few counts. The chain carries TRBV10-3 and TRBJ1-1, with 7 positions matching TRBD1. Germline V gives CDR1 ENHRY, CDR2 SYGVKD. With 3 bases clipped from V and 1 base from J, the junction kept 5 bases outside the gene matches. This CDR3 region has 15 residues. CDR3 loop: CAISDPGTANTEAFF. CDR3 bases: TGTGCCATCAGTGACCCCGGGACAGCGAACACTGAAGCTTTCTTT.

This clonotype was observed many times. The chain employs TRBV29-1 and TRBJ2-3; D perhaps matches TRBD2 (6 bases). The CDR3 has 15 residues. CDR1 and CDR2 (germline): SQVTM, ANQGSEA. V shed 0 bases and J shed 0 bases, with 10 bases lying between them. CDR3 sequence: CSVEEAGFSTDTQYF. The CDR3 DNA is TGCAGCGTTGAAGAAGCGGGTTTTAGCACAGATACGCAGTATTTT.

This clonotype was seen repeatedly, ten times or more. CDR3 residues: CASSSPAGQETQYF. Written as DNA, the CDR3 is TGTGCCAGCAGCTCCCCCGCGGGCCAAGAGACCCAGTACTTC. The rearrangement links TRBV7-2 to TRBJ2-5; weak D call: TRBD2 (5 bases). CDR1 is SGHTA and CDR2 is FQGNSA in the germline V gene. Deletions cut 4 bases from V and 1 base from J, with 10 bases between. This CDR3 spans 14 amino acids. The whole variable domain, remainder taken from reference TRBV7-2 and TRBJ2-5, is GAGVSQSPSNKVTEKGKDVELRCDPISGHTALYWYRQSLGQGLEFLIYFQGNSAPDKSGLPSDRFSAERTGGSVSTLTIQRTQQEDSAVYLCASSSPAGQETQYFGPGTRLLVL.

Many counts were recorded for this clonotype. The chain couples TRBV12-3 or TRBV12-4 to TRBJ2-7, with D possibly TRBD2 on 6 matching bases. Between the trimmed V and J ends, which lost 5 bases and 0 bases, there was a span of 11 bases. The CDR3 has 14 amino acids. The CDR3 reads CASSPGLISYEQYF. DNA for the CDR3: TGTGCCAGCAGTCCGGGACTGATCTCCTACGAGCAGTACTTC.

The table lists this clonotype with a few counts. The chain combines TRBV6-1 with TRBJ1-4, with D hard to call. The V gene's germline CDR1 is MNHNS and CDR2 SASEGT. The CDR3 is made up of 14 amino acids. With 6 bases removed from V and 3 bases from J, the gap between germline ends came to 11 bases. The DNA of the CDR3 is TGTGCCAGCAGCCTCGCGGTCGCTAATGAAAAACTGTTTTTT. This gives the protein CASSLAVANEKLFF.

The sample holds a few counts of this clonotype. The chain combines TRBV20-1 with TRBJ1-1; TRBD1 matches at 8 bases. The trim removed 1 base at V and 2 bases at J, leaving 9 bases unmatched. Germline CDR1 and CDR2: DFQATT and SNEGSKA (reference sequence). The CDR3 has 16 residues. This CDR3 reads CSARGGQGNPNTEAFF. CDR3 bases: TGCAGTGCTAGAGGCGGACAGGGAAACCCTAACACTGAAGCTTTCTTT.

On this clonotype: This sequence may be a read error, since a much larger clone differs from it by one base. The chain recombines TRBV12-3 or TRBV12-4 with TRBJ2-7; D gene unclear. This CDR3 comprises 14 residues. With 1 base removed from V and 9 bases from J, the gap between germline ends came to 16 bases. The CDR3 coding sequence is TGTGCCAGCAGTTTAGGCAATAGCTTACTCGGGCAGTACTTC. Translating gives CASSLGNSLLGQYF.

The chain combines TRBV27 with TRBJ1-4; D uncertain. Germline V gene data show CDR1 as MNHEY and CDR2 as SMNVEV (reference sequence). The CDR3 is made up of 14 amino acids. V was pared by 4 bases and J by 0 bases, with 6 bases between. CDR3 in amino acids: CASSWGATNEKLFF. In DNA, the CDR3 is TGTGCCAGCAGTTGGGGTGCAACTAATGAAAAACTGTTTTTT.

V and J are TRBV20-1 and TRBJ1-1; D is undetermined. Trimming stripped 3 bases from V and 5 bases from J, with 16 bases between. The CDR3 extends over 14 amino acids. Germline CDR1 reads DFQATT; CDR2 reads SNEGSKA (reference sequence). The CDR3 spells CSASGEAGETEAFF. The CDR3 DNA reads TGCAGTGCTAGCGGGGAGGCGGGTGAGACTGAAGCTTTCTTT.

This clonotype was detected ten times or more. The chain has TRBV7-2 and TRBJ2-7; 7 nucleotides align to TRBD2. This CDR3 comprises 14 residues. The germline gives CDR1 SGHTA, CDR2 FQGNSA. The V and J ends lost 2 bases and 5 bases, in that order; junction bases with no gene match: 6. This CDR3 reads CASSLKWGGNEQYF. The CDR3, as DNA: TGTGCCAGCAGCTTAAAGTGGGGAGGGAACGAGCAGTACTTC.

In its sample, this clonotype was seen many times. The chain has TRBV5-1 and TRBJ2-1, with TRBD1 matching 10 bases. From germline, CDR1 is SGHRS and CDR2 YFSETQ. V lost 0 bases to trimming and J lost 8 bases; unmatched junction nucleotides: 2. The CDR3 has 14 residues. The CDR3 sequence is CASSLGQGADEQFF. The CDR3 DNA follows: TGCGCCAGCAGCTTGGGACAGGGGGCTGATGAGCAGTTCTTC.